This TCR beta chain was recorded in a study of cytomegalovirus exposure and HLA in healthy donors (dated by TCRdb to the late 2010s). Regarding the research as a whole: An earlier analysis of some 600 of the donors reported 250 to 350 Gb of sequence data and 90 million to 120 million unique TCR beta sequences obtained from approximately 180 million T cells. All discovery cohort repertoires had been generated on a single sequencing platform. Typing coverage varied by locus: roughly 620-640 donors for A, B, C, DRB1 and DQB1; about 520 for DQA1; nearly 610 for DPA1; roughly 470 for DPB1. The study profiled the T cell repertoires of fewer than 850 subjects by immunosequencing and related them to cytomegalovirus serostatus. Donor age, sex, ethnicity and CMV serostatus were compiled together with the repertoire data. A later genetic analysis used genome-wide SNP genotypes for 398 of the 666 donors, treating that subset as a discovery cohort. Four to six DR-DQ haplotypes were handled as single units for association and clustering, since linkage in the cohort was strong. An early release that covered some 640 HLA-typed donors contained approximately 300 gigabases of sequencing data and about 93 million unique TCR sequences. Both class I and class II loci were covered by HLA typing, at four-digit resolution. Of the 398 genotyped donors, over 80% were placed in the genetic ancestry cluster associated with self-reported Caucasian donors. Along with the approximately 650-subject first cohort, a separate validation cohort of around 120 different subjects was used. In an earlier analysis of 500 to 650 of the donors, high-throughput TCR beta sequencing was used to judge whether each TCR beta V gene segment behaved as functional or pseudogenic. In the later analysis, no new phenotypic data were used to find candidate immune exposures; instead, reliance was placed on TCR beta sequences and their occurrence across donors. On average, roughly 240,000 unique TCR beta nucleotide sequences were sequenced per donor among 398 genotyped donors of the cohort, with approximately 18% of those sequences being non-productive. To predict cytomegalovirus infection status, the study brought together high-throughput TCR immunosequencing, statistical association of individual TCRs with disease status, and machine learning. The aim of the study was to test whether cataloging public T cell receptors could identify signatures of past pathogen exposure. In a later analysis, previously published TCR beta repertoires from 550 to 750 donors were re-analyzed and high-resolution HLA genotyping was added so that TCR occurrence patterns could be studied. The full study reports these points: Linkage disequilibrium might explain the correlated functional status among segregating V segments, but an unknown experimental factor could not be excluded. In a later analysis, the rate of TCR association differed among HLA loci, with DRB1 alleles having the most associated TCRs and HLA-C alleles having the fewest. Broadly in line with IMGT annotations, most TCR beta V segments showed up in productive rearrangements about 87% or about 30% of the time in an earlier analysis of approximately 640 of the donors. The presence/absence analyses assumed that sequencing depth was roughly uniform across donors, and that assumption may not be true. The study listed around 160 TCR beta chains as associated with cytomegalovirus. In a later genetic analysis, a missense DCLRE1C variant was associated with V-gene and J-gene trimming of TCR beta chains, and the association was replicated in an independent cohort. A later analysis reported that several top co-occurrence clusters appeared linked to parvovirus B19, influenza, CMV and Epstein-Barr virus. The authors suggested that the approach could potentially be generalized to other disease states and immunological phenotypes. In a later analysis, HLA-associated TCR beta chains showed more clonal expansion and lower generation probabilities than non-associated chains that were equally common. In this cohort, only TCR beta chains were sequenced, and detectable features were limited by the absence of alpha or paired-chain data. A later genetic analysis reported fewer N-insertions in productive TCRs among donors in an Asian-associated ancestry cluster than the 666-donor mean. Because HLA typing was unavailable for some donors at each locus, only the typed subset was used in association tests. In vitro tests confirmed that a few of the cytomegalovirus-associated TCR beta chains recognize cytomegalovirus antigens. Immune exposure information for the cohort was limited to CMV serostatus. In a later analysis, 15,000 to 20,000 TCR beta sequences were associated with specific HLA alleles at a false discovery rate of 0.05. According to a later analysis, most CMV-associated TCR beta chains appeared to be HLA-restricted, and the HLA associations seemed to be driven largely by CMV exposure. A further reported finding was that TCR beta sequences accurately predicted the HLA-A and HLA-B alleles for most subjects in the first cohort. Across donors, most TCR sequences were observed very rarely, whereas some public TCRs were present in many individuals. The classifier was reported to diagnose cytomegalovirus status with high specificity and sensitivity in both the original cohort and the validation cohort. The earlier analysis of 587 of the donors excluded roughly 17 rarely observed V segments, including chromosome 9 orphons, because counts were too low. A cluster of highly shared sequence variants was judged likely to represent a technical artifact of the sequencing pipeline. Strong co-occurrence of HLA alleles, especially DR and DQ, made assigning TCR associations to individual alleles difficult. Because the 87-base-pair reads could not distinguish some IMGT-functional V segments, including TRBV6-2 and TRBV6-3, those segments were excluded.

The germline V gene yields MNHEY for CDR1 and SVGAGI for CDR2. Relative to germline, V is missing 7 bases and J is missing 2 bases, with 5 bases of the junction outside any gene match. The CDR3 runs 15 residues from the cysteine to the phenylalanine. Of the read, only the CDR3 DNA is kept; its 45 bases are in frame from base 1. With regard to this clone: No cognate antigen has been identified for it. Base-call qualities are not available, and no considerably larger clone is one nucleotide away.

Libraries were constructed by the immunoSEQ multiplex PCR assay. A mixture of 60 forward primers for TCR Vbeta segments and 13 reverse primers for TCR Jbeta segments was used in the multiplex PCR. Amplification of the CDR3 region of rearranged TCR beta genes was performed with a multiplex PCR assay on genomic DNA. The Illumina HiSeq System was used to sequence the amplified TCR beta libraries as 87-base-pair reads. The source study handled its data this way. A later analysis tallied about 77 million unique TCR beta chains across the 700 or so repertoires, and some 10 million of those chains were shared by two or more donors. Raw reads were error-corrected and collapsed into unique sequences by a nearest-neighbor algorithm in which closely related sequences were merged to remove PCR and sequencing errors. CDR3 sequences were aligned to IMGT reference sequences to assign V, D and J gene segments. For a sequence to be retained, a match of at least six nucleotides was required to both a V gene segment and a J gene segment. Rearrangements were called productive when the CDR3 lacked stop codons and stayed in frame with V and J; all others were non-productive. CDR3 was defined by IMGT convention, running from the second conserved V-encoded cysteine to the conserved J-encoded phenylalanine. The earlier analysis of some 540 of the donors excluded any sequence lacking an unambiguous match to a single V gene segment. An earlier analysis of approximately 590 of the donors classified V segments as functional when productive rearrangements were above 56.7% and as segregating when the standard deviation between donors was above 5%. A statistical classification framework was built for diagnosing cytomegalovirus status from the catalog of TCR beta chain sequences. In a later analysis, V and J genes were assigned by comparing TCR nucleotide sequences against IMGT/GENE-DB human TR gene sequences. Using the TCRdist pipeline, a later analysis assigned CDR3 sequences along with most-parsimonious VDJ recombination scenarios. In a later analysis, each TCR beta chain was defined by its CDR3 amino acid sequence together with its V-gene family, and reads lacking a unique V-gene family were excluded. As a way to deal with suspected cross-contamination and a sequencing artifact, a later analysis dropped roughly 620 nucleotide sequences that were highly shared and had low generation probability. In a later analysis, a clonal expansion index for each public chain was calculated from normalized within-repertoire ranks of inferred template counts. A later analysis computed generation probabilities with a VDJ recombination model fitted to out-of-frame rearrangements, and checked the results against IGoR. Hypergeometric tests were used in a later analysis to score TCR-TCR, TCR-HLA and TCR-CMV co-occurrence, with a repertoire-size bias correction applied to the TCR pairs. In a later analysis, false discovery rates were estimated by permuting HLA or CMV assignments 20 times. In a later analysis, co-occurring TCRs were grouped using DBSCAN, and TCRdist sequence similarity was added for clustering within HLA-allele-positive subsets. Repertoires with fewer than 30,000 or more than 120,000 public chains were left out of co-occurrence clustering, as were five repertoires with anomalous nucleotide sharing. The source is immuneACCESS, and TCRdb retained only in-frame sequences with V and J called. Part of the clones is not carried over; for the studies checked, unresolved V genes explain less than half of this, and the remainder is unexplained. D and trimming come from the DNA, and the V and J calls and clone size come from that table. This sample lists about 130,000 clones; approximately 79% were detected once. Of the sample, around 4% is held by the ten largest clones.

The cohort consisted of 600 to 750 healthy bone marrow donors. At the time of sampling, every cohort member was nominally healthy, though immune exposures that went unrecorded were likely present. The donor tested CMV seropositive and was one of the 289 seropositive cohort members. A peripheral blood sample was collected from each donor, and TCR beta sequencing was performed on peripheral blood mononuclear cells. The Qiagen DNeasy Blood Extraction Kit was used to extract genomic DNA from the blood cell samples. The sequence came from a man aged 18 to 35 in good health and CMV-seropositive. The receptor chain draws on TRBV6-5 and TRBJ2-7; 13 central bases correspond to TRBD2. The sample taken for sequencing was PBMCs. This receptor has the CDR3 CASIGTSGETYEQYF. The sequence in DNA is TGTGCCAGCATCGGGACTAGCGGGGAAACCTACGAGCAGTACTTC.